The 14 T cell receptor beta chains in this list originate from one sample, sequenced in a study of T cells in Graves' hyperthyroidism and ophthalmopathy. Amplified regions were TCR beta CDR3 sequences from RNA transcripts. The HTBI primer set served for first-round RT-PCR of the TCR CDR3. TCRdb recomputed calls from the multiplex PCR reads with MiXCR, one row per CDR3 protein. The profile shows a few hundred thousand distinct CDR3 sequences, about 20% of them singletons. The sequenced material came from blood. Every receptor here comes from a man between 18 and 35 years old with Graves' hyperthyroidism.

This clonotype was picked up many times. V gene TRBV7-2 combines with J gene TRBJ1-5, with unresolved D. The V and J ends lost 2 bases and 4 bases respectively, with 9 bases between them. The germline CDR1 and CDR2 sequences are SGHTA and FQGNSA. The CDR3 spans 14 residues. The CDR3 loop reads CASSLLLANQPQHF. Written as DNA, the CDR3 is TGTGCCAGCAGCTTATTGCTGGCAAATCAGCCCCAGCATTTT.

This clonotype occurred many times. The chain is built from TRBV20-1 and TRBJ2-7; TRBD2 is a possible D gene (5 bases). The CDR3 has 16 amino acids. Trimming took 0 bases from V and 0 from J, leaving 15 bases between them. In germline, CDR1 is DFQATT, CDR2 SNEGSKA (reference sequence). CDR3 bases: TGCAGTGCTAGAGAACCCCTCGGACTGTACTCCTACGAGCAGTACTTC. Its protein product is CSAREPLGLYSYEQYF.

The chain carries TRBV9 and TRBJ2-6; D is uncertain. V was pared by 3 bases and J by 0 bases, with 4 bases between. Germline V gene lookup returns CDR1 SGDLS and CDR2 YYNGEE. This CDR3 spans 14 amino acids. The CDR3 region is CASSGYSGANVLTF. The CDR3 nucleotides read TGTGCCAGCAGCGGCTACTCTGGGGCCAACGTCCTGACTTTC.

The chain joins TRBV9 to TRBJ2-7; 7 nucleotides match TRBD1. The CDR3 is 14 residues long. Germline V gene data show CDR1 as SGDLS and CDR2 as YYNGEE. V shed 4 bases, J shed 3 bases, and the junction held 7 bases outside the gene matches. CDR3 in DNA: TGTGCCAGCAGCACGACAGGGTCCGACTACGAGCAGTACTTC. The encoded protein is CASSTTGSDYEQYF.

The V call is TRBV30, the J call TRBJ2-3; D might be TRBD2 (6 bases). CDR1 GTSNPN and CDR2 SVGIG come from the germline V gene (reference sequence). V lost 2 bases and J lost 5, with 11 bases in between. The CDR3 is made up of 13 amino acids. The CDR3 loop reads CAWSKPGEDTQYF. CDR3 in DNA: TGTGCCTGGAGTAAGCCGGGGGAAGATACGCAGTATTTT. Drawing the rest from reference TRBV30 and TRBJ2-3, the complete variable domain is SQTIHQWPATLVQPVGSPLSLECTVEGTSNPNLYWYRQAAGRGLQLLFYSVGIGQISSEVPQNLSASRPQDRQFILSSKKLLLSDSGFYLCAWSKPGEDTQYFGPGTRLTVL.

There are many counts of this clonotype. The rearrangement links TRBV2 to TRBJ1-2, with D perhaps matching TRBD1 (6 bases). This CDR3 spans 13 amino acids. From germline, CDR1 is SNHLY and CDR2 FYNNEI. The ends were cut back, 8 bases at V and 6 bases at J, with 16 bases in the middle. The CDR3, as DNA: TGTGCCAGCCGAAAAAAGGGGGGCAATGGCTACACCTTC. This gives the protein CASRKKGGNGYTF.

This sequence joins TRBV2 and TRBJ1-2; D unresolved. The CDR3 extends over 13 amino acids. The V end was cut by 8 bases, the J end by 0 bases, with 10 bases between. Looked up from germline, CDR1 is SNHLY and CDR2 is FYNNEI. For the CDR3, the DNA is TGTGCCAGCCGTCAAAACCCTAACTATGGCTACACCTTC. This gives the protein CASRQNPNYGYTF.

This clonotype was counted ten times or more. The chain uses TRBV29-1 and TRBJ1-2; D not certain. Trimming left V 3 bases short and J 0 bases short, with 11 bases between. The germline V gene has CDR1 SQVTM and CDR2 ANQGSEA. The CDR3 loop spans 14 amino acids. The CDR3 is CSVDFSSSNYGYTF. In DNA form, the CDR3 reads TGCAGCGTTGACTTCTCCTCTTCTAACTATGGCTACACCTTC.

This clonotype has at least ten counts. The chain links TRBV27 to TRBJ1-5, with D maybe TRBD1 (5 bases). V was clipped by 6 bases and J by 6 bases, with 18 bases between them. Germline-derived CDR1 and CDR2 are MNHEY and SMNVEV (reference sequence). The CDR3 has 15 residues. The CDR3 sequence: CASSPSGGGGQPQHF. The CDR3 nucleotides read TGTGCCAGCAGCCCGAGTGGGGGAGGAGGTCAGCCCCAGCATTTT.

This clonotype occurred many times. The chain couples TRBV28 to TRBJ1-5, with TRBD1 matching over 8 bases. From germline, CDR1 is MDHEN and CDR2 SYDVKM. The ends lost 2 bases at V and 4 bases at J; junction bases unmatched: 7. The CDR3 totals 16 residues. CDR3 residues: CASSLVRTGWNQPQHF. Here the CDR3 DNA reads TGTGCCAGCAGTTTAGTGAGGACAGGGTGGAATCAGCCCCAGCATTTT.

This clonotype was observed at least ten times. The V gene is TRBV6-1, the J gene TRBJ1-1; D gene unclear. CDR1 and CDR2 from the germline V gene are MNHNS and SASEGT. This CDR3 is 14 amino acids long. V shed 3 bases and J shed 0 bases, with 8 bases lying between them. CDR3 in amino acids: CASSDLFMNTEAFF. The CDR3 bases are TGTGCCAGCAGTGATCTGTTCATGAACACTGAAGCTTTCTTT.

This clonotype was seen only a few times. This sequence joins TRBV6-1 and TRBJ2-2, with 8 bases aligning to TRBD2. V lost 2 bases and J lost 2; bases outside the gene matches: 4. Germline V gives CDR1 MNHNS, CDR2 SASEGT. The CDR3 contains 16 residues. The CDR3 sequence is CASSEISGVNTGELFF. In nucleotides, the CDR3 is TGTGCCAGCAGTGAAATTAGCGGGGTCAACACCGGGGAGCTGTTTTTT.

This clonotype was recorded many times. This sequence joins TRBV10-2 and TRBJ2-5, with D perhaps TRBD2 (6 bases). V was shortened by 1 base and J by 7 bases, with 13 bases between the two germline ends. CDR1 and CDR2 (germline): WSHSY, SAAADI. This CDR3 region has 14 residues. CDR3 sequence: CASSEFGGEGTQYF. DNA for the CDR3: TGCGCCAGCAGTGAGTTTGGCGGGGAAGGGACCCAGTACTTC.

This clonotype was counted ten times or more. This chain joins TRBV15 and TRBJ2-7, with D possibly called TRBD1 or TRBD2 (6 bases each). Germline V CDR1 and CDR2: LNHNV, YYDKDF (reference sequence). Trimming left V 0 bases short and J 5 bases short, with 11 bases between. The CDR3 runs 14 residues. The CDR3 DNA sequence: TGTGCCACCAGCAGAGATCGAAGGGGGGACGAGCAGTACTTC. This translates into CATSRDRRGDEQYF.